This TCR beta chain was sequenced during a study of cytomegalovirus exposure and HLA in healthy donors (dated by TCRdb to 2016 to 2017). At the level of the whole study: An earlier analysis of several hundred of the donors reported approximately 270 Gb of sequence data and 117 million unique TCR beta sequences from about 179 million T cells. Both class I and class II loci were covered by HLA typing, at four-digit resolution. Of the 300 to 500 genotyped donors, 65% to 90% were placed in the genetic ancestry cluster associated with self-reported Caucasian donors. The later analysis used no new phenotypic data to find candidate immune exposures, relying instead on TCR beta sequences and their occurrence across donors. The study combined high-throughput TCR immunosequencing, statistical association of individual TCRs with disease status, and machine learning to predict cytomegalovirus infection status. A later analysis re-examined previously published TCR beta repertoires from around 670 donors and added high-resolution HLA genotyping to investigate patterns of TCR occurrence. Among 300 to 450 genotyped donors of the cohort, an average of 235,054 unique TCR beta nucleotide sequences were sequenced per donor, around 18% of them non-productive. Roughly 300 gigabases of sequencing data and approximately 84 million unique TCR sequences were included in an early release covering around 650 HLA-typed donors. The aim of the study was to test whether cataloging public T cell receptors could identify signatures of past pathogen exposure. To decide whether each TCR beta V gene segment behaved as functional or pseudogenic, an earlier analysis of nearly 600 of the donors relied on high-throughput TCR beta sequencing. In a later genetic analysis, genome-wide SNP genotypes for 398 of the 666 donors were used, and that subset was treated as a discovery cohort. Besides the first cohort of roughly 700 subjects, a separate validation cohort made up of 120 different subjects was used. Every discovery cohort repertoire had been produced on one sequencing platform. A handful of DR-DQ haplotypes were handled as single units for association and clustering because linkage in the cohort was strong. Donor age, sex, ethnicity and CMV serostatus were compiled alongside the repertoire data. Using immunosequencing, the study profiled T cell repertoires from 500 to 800 subjects and related those repertoires to cytomegalovirus serostatus. Typing coverage differed by locus: A, B, C, DRB1 and DQB1 were typed in roughly 620-640 donors, DQA1 in 522, DPA1 in around 610, and DPB1 in roughly 470.

Compared with germline, V lacks 7 bases and J lacks 5 bases; bases without a gene match: 7. Looking up the germline V gene (reference sequence) yields CDR1 LNHDA and CDR2 SQIVND. The CDR3 has 15 amino acids, counting the end cysteine and phenylalanine. Solely the CDR3 DNA is kept, with 45 bases framed from the first base. The cohort was made up of about 610 healthy bone marrow donors. Cohort members were all nominally healthy when sampled, although unrecorded immune exposures were likely present. The donor was CMV seropositive and belonged to the group of more than 250 seropositive cohort members. Each donor provided a peripheral blood sample, and peripheral blood mononuclear cells were used for TCR beta sequencing. Genomic DNA was extracted from the blood cell samples with the Qiagen DNeasy Blood Extraction Kit. This clone came up a few times. What this receptor recognizes is not known. One base away there is no much larger clone; base qualities are not given.

General conclusions and limits of the study: Several of the top co-occurrence clusters appeared to be linked to parvovirus B19, influenza, CMV and Epstein-Barr virus, according to a later analysis. Most CMV-associated TCR beta chains appeared to be HLA-restricted in a later analysis, and the HLA associations seemed to be driven largely by CMV exposure. At a false discovery rate of 0.05, a later analysis linked under 20,000 TCR beta sequences to specific HLA alleles. In both the original and validation cohorts, the classifier was reported to diagnose cytomegalovirus status with high specificity and sensitivity. Compared with equally common non-associated chains, HLA-associated TCR beta chains in a later analysis were more clonally expanded and had lower generation probabilities. Broadly in line with IMGT annotations, most TCR beta V segments showed up in productive rearrangements about 87% or about 30% of the time in an earlier analysis of several hundred of the donors. Correlated functional status among segregating V segments might reflect linkage disequilibrium, but an unknown experimental factor could not be ruled out. In a later analysis, the rate of TCR association differed among HLA loci, with DRB1 alleles having the most associated TCRs and HLA-C alleles having the fewest. A total of 150 or so TCR beta chains were listed by the study as associated with cytomegalovirus. CMV serostatus was the only immune exposure information available for the cohort. According to a later genetic analysis, donors in an Asian-associated ancestry cluster had fewer N-insertions in productive TCRs than the roughly 670-donor mean. A further reported finding was that TCR beta sequences accurately predicted the HLA-A and HLA-B alleles for most subjects in the first cohort. In vitro tests confirmed that a few of the cytomegalovirus-associated TCR beta chains recognize cytomegalovirus antigens. According to the authors, the approach could potentially be generalized to other disease states and immunological phenotypes. Some IMGT-functional V segments, including TRBV6-2 and TRBV6-3, could not be told apart with the 87-base-pair reads, so those segments were excluded. Presence/absence analyses assumed roughly uniform sequencing depth across donors, an assumption that may not hold. Because counts were too low, seventeen rarely observed V segments, including chromosome 9 orphons, were excluded from the earlier analysis of some 540 of the donors. Because HLA typing was unavailable for some donors at each locus, only the typed subset was used in association tests. This cohort had only TCR beta chains sequenced, and the lack of alpha or paired-chain data limited which features could be detected. A cluster of highly shared sequence variants was judged likely to represent a technical artifact of the sequencing pipeline. A later genetic analysis associated a missense DCLRE1C variant with V-gene and J-gene trimming of TCR beta chains, and an independent cohort replicated the association. Most TCR sequences were observed very rarely across donors, whereas some public TCRs were present in many individuals. When HLA alleles, especially DR and DQ, strongly co-occurred, attributing TCR associations to individual alleles was difficult.

The library was prepared using the immunoSEQ multiplex PCR assay. A mixture of 60 forward primers for TCR Vbeta segments and 13 reverse primers for TCR Jbeta segments was used in the multiplex PCR. The CDR3 region of rearranged TCR beta genes was amplified from genomic DNA by a multiplex PCR assay. The amplified TCR beta libraries were sequenced on the Illumina HiSeq System as 87-base-pair reads. The authors' pipeline ran thus. Across the 670 or so repertoires, a later analysis counted 80 million or so unique TCR beta chains, 9.5 million to 13 million of which were shared by at least two donors. Raw reads were error-corrected and collapsed into unique sequences by a nearest-neighbor algorithm in which closely related sequences were merged to remove PCR and sequencing errors. CDR3 sequences were aligned to IMGT reference sequences to assign V, D and J gene segments. For a sequence to be retained, at least a six-nucleotide match to both a V gene segment and a J gene segment was required. Rearrangements were classified as productive when the CDR3 lacked stop codons and remained in frame with V and J, and all other rearrangements were classified as non-productive. CDR3 was defined according to IMGT convention as the region running from the second conserved V-encoded cysteine to the conserved J-encoded phenylalanine. The earlier analysis of about 590 of the donors excluded sequences that lacked an unambiguous match to a single V gene segment. In an earlier analysis of about 590 of the donors, a V segment was called functional when productive rearrangements were above 56.7%, and segregating when the standard deviation between donors exceeded 5%. A statistical classification framework was built for diagnosing cytomegalovirus status from the catalog of TCR beta chain sequences. A later analysis assigned V and J genes by comparing TCR nucleotide sequences with IMGT/GENE-DB human TR gene sequences. In a later analysis, CDR3 sequences and most-parsimonious VDJ recombination scenarios were assigned using the TCRdist pipeline. In a later analysis, every TCR beta chain was defined by the combination of its CDR3 amino acid sequence and its V-gene family, and reads without a unique V-gene family were dropped. A later analysis removed several hundred highly shared, low-generation-probability nucleotide sequences to deal with suspected cross-contamination and a sequencing artifact. A later analysis calculated a clonal expansion index for each public chain from normalized within-repertoire ranks of inferred template counts. A later analysis computed generation probabilities with a VDJ recombination model fitted to out-of-frame rearrangements, and checked the results against IGoR. In a later analysis, TCR-TCR, TCR-HLA and TCR-CMV co-occurrence was scored with hypergeometric tests, and a repertoire-size bias correction was applied to TCR pairs. To estimate false discovery rates, a later analysis permuted the HLA or CMV assignments 20 times. A later analysis grouped co-occurring TCRs with DBSCAN, adding TCRdist sequence similarity when clustering within HLA-allele-positive subsets. Repertoires with fewer than 30,000 or more than 120,000 public chains were left out of co-occurrence clustering, as were a handful of repertoires with anomalous nucleotide sharing. TCRdb took this table from immuneACCESS and kept in-frame rearrangements with V and J called. Such tables lack part of the clones; where checked against another copy, unresolved V genes explain under half of the gap, and the rest is unexplained. D and trimming come from the DNA, and the V and J calls and clone size come from that table. This sample lists approximately 82,000 clones; 62% were detected once. Approximately 5% of the sample is held by the ten biggest clonotypes.

The TCR originated in a woman in her twenties or thirties in good health and CMV-seropositive. The sequence links TRBV19 to TRBJ2-2, with 10 bases in between that match TRBD1. The sequenced sample consisted of PBMCs. The DNA reads as follows: TGTGCCAGTATAGCCGGGACAGGGGAAACCGGGGAGCTGTTTTTT. It codes for CASIAGTGETGELFF.